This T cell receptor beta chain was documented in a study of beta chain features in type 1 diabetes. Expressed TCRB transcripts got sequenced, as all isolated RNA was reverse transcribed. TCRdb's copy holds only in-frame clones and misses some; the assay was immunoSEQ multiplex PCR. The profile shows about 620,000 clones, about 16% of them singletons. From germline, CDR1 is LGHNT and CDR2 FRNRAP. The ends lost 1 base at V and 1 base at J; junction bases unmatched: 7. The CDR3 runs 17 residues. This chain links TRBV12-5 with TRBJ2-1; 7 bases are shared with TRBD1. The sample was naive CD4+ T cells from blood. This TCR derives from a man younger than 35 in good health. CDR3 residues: CASGLAETGWSYNEQFF. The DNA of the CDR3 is TGTGCTAGTGGTTTGGCTGAGACAGGGTGGTCCTACAATGAGCAGTTCTTC.